These 12 T cell receptor beta chains were all obtained from the same sample, sequenced in a study of cytomegalovirus exposure and HLA in healthy donors. Sequenced by immunoSEQ multiplex PCR; TCRdb stores in-frame clones only, minus some. The profile shows about 110,000 clones, more than 90% of them singletons. Material for sequencing was PBMCs. These receptor sequences come from a woman aged 18-30 years in good health and CMV-seronegative.

This clone appeared a few times. The chain carries TRBV30 and TRBJ1-2; TRBD1 matches 8 bases. The germline V gene encodes CDR1 GTSNPN and CDR2 SVGIG (reference sequence). The CDR3 contains 13 residues. V was pared by 3 bases and J by 4 bases, with 4 bases of the junction left unmatched. The DNA for the CDR3 is TGTGCCTGGAGCCGGGACAGGCCCTATGGCTACACCTTC. Translating it yields CAWSRDRPYGYTF.

J is TRBJ1-5 and V is TRBV7-5. TRBV7-5 is a known pseudogene. The CDR3 runs 16 residues. In nucleotides, the CDR3 is TGTGCCAGAAGCTTGTGGGGGGAAGAGGGCAATCAGCCCCAGCATTTT. It codes for CARSLWGEEGNQPQHF.

The V call is TRBV28, the J call TRBJ1-5; a weak D match, TRBD1 (6 bases). CDR1 is MDHEN and CDR2 is SYDVKM in the germline V gene. The V end was cut by 7 bases, the J end by 4 bases, with 20 bases between. The CDR3 consists of 16 residues. The CDR3 reads CASTPRTAKGNQPQHF. CDR3 bases: TGTGCCAGCACCCCACGGACAGCCAAGGGAAATCAGCCCCAGCATTTT.

V is TRBV13 and J is TRBJ1-6; tentatively, D is TRBD1 (6 bases). Per germline, CDR1 PRHDT and CDR2 FYEKMQ (reference sequence). V dropped 5 bases and J dropped 0 bases, with 14 bases sitting between them. CDR3 length: 17 residues. The CDR3 nucleotides are TGTGCCAGCAGCGCCGCGAGGGGGAGCTCCTATAATTCACCCCTCCACTTT. It encodes CASSAARGSSYNSPLHF.

This clone was counted once. The gene calls are TRBV5-1 and TRBJ2-1; 10 bases are a match to TRBD2. Germline values: CDR1 SGHRS, CDR2 YFSETQ. The CDR3 is made up of 17 amino acids. The V segment lost 2 bases and the J segment 7 bases; nucleotides outside the gene matches: 12. Written as DNA, the CDR3 is TGCGCCAGCAGCTTATCCCCCGGGACTAGCGCCAAAAATGAGCAGTTCTTC. This codes for CASSLSPGTSAKNEQFF.

The V gene is TRBV19, the J gene TRBJ2-7, with 7 positions matching TRBD1. Germline trimming cut 9 bases from V and 6 bases from J; bases unmatched to any gene: 8. CDR3 length: 12 residues. CDR1 is LNHDA and CDR2 is SQIVND in the germline V gene (reference sequence). The CDR3 nucleotides are TGTGCCAGCCAAGACAGGGTGGGCGAGCAGTACTTC. Protein: CASQDRVGEQYF.

The CDR3 DNA follows: TGTGCCAGCAGCGCGCGACAGGGTTGGGATTCACCCCTCCACTTT. Its translation: CASSARQGWDSPLHF. The V and J genes are TRBV9 and TRBJ1-6; TRBD1 agrees at 7 bases. Germline CDR1 SGDLS, CDR2 YYNGEE. This CDR3 has 15 amino acids. V lost 3 bases to trimming and J lost 8 bases; unmatched junction nucleotides: 8.

The chain recombines TRBV7-6 with TRBJ2-5; D possibly corresponds to TRBD1 (5 bases). CDR1 and CDR2 (germline): SGHVS, FNYEAQ. V dropped 9 bases and J dropped 0 bases, with 17 bases sitting between them. The CDR3 is 15 residues long. The CDR3, as DNA: TGTGCCAGTTCAAGACAGACCCTCAACCAAGAGACCCAGTACTTC. Encoded protein: CASSRQTLNQETQYF.

The rearrangement joins TRBV27 to TRBJ2-5; D is unresolved. Germline CDR1 reads MNHEY; CDR2 reads SMNVEV (reference sequence). Trimming stripped 3 bases from V and 5 bases from J, with 4 bases between. The CDR3 contains 11 residues. DNA of the CDR3: TGTGCCAGCAGTTTCTTGGAGACCCAGTACTTC. Protein: CASSFLETQYF.

This clone was recorded only once. The rearrangement joins TRBV6-5 to TRBJ2-7, with D possibly being TRBD2 (6 bases). The germline V gene has CDR1 MNHEY and CDR2 SVGAGI. Trimming removed 0 bases from V and 5 bases from J, with 14 bases in between. The CDR3 totals 15 residues. The CDR3: CASSYSNNGGNEQYF. Here the CDR3 DNA reads TGTGCCAGCAGTTACTCGAATAATGGGGGGAACGAGCAGTACTTC.

J is TRBJ1-2 and V is TRBV14; possibly TRBD1 for D (5 bases). Trimming removed 4 bases at V and 2 bases at J, with 14 bases between. The germline gives CDR1 SGHDN, CDR2 FVKESK. The CDR3 has 15 amino acids. CDR3 protein: CASSLLGQENYGYTF. The CDR3 DNA is TGTGCCAGCAGCCTATTGGGGCAGGAGAACTATGGCTACACCTTC.

V gene TRBV28 combines with J gene TRBJ2-7; 10 positions agree with TRBD2. The germline CDR1 and CDR2 sequences are MDHEN and SYDVKM. With 7 bases clipped from V and 3 bases from J, the junction kept 3 bases outside the gene matches. The CDR3 spans 13 residues. The CDR3 sequence is CASTLAGGYEQYF. DNA for the CDR3: TGTGCCAGCACATTAGCGGGGGGCTACGAGCAGTACTTC.